This TCR beta chain was profiled in a study of glioma-infiltrating T cells. Overall study results and limits: Non-neoplastic patients had below-expected tissue-blood divergence, while all gliomas exceeded expectation.

The iRepertoire nested amplicon-rescue multiplex PCR amplified TCR alpha and beta CDR3s from RNA. TCRdb fed the multiplex PCR reads into MiXCR, producing one record per CDR3 protein. The sample has 150,000 to 200,000 distinct CDR3 sequences, over 25% seen once. This clonotype came up many times. Its antigen is still unknown. The receptor was isolated from a human donor with low-grade glioma or glioblastoma, undergoing nonglioma brain surgery, or in good health (not recorded which). Material: glioma tissue, nonneoplastic brain tissue, or PBMCs (not recorded which).

The CDR3 nucleotides read TGTGCCAGCAGTAAGGACAGGGCGGCAGATACGCAGTATTTT. Its protein is CASSKDRAADTQYF. The V and J genes are TRBV6-1 and TRBJ2-3; TRBD1 agrees at 8 bases. V lost 5 bases to trimming and J lost 4 bases; unmatched junction nucleotides: 5. In germline, CDR1 is MNHNS, CDR2 SASEGT. CDR3 length: 14 residues.